This T cell receptor (beta chain) comes out of a study of T cell responses to AZD1222 COVID-19 vaccine. This clone was seen once. Antigen unknown. General study findings and limits: CD4 TCRs associated with vaccination spanned spike, dominating at 160-218 and 743-854. Scientists sampled the repertoires only once the peak T cell response had passed. Only a handful of AZD1222 recipients, six or seven in all, had baseline seropositivity.

Sequencing was performed with immunoSEQ multiplex PCR; in TCRdb, only in-frame clones are kept and a portion is missing. The sample has roughly 76,000 clones; around 86% are singletons. Germline assignment: CDR1 SGHNT and CDR2 YYREEE (reference sequence). The CDR3 loop spans 14 amino acids. V shed 5 bases and J shed 7 bases, with 18 bases lying between them. The sequencing used peripheral blood, collected on day 0 of AZD1222 vaccination. The TCR sequence derives from an adult in good health. This sequence joins TRBV5-4 and TRBJ1-2; D is unresolved. The CDR3 DNA is TGTGCCAGCAGTTCAGGCGGAGGGTATCTTGGCTACACCTTC. It translates to CASSSGGGYLGYTF. The variable domain in full, completed from reference TRBV5-4 and TRBJ1-2, reads ETGVTQSPTHLIKTRGQQVTLRCSSQSGHNTVSWYQQALGQGPQFIFQYYREEENGRGNFPPRFSGLQFPNYSSELNVNALELDDSALYLCASSSGGGYLGYTFGSGTRLTVV.